The rows below give T cell receptor beta chains drawn from one sample of a study of blood T cell repertoires in COVID-19. Clones were sequenced by immunoSEQ multiplex PCR, and TCRdb holds only the in-frame ones, with some missing. The data hold approximately 290,000 clones, with around 90% observed a single time. Sequences were obtained from PBMCs or T cells enriched from blood (not recorded which). These receptors were collected from a woman aged 30 to 39 who had recovered from COVID-19. Each CDR3 is given with its conserved first and last residue. D genes are given only for firm matches. Clone size is not always given. Where it is, it says once, few, many or a class for expanded clones.

d_call clone_size j_call v_call cdr3_aa cdr3_nt
NA NA TRBJ1-1 TRBV6-5 CASSRTQNTEAFF TGTGCCAGCAGTCGAACACAGAACACTGAAGCTTTCTTT
TRBD2 NA TRBJ2-7 TRBV7-2 CASSLGGLAGMLYEQYF TGTGCCAGCAGCTTAGGCGGACTAGCGGGAATGCTCTACGAGCAGTACTTC
NA NA TRBJ1-2 TRBV7-9 CASSSDTFNYGYTF TGTGCCAGCAGCTCAGACACATTCAACTATGGCTACACCTTC
NA few TRBJ1-2 TRBV6-2/TRBV6-3 CASSYVDTTVYGYTF TGTGCCAGCAGTTACGTGGACACCACGGTCTATGGCTACACCTTC
NA once TRBJ1-2 TRBV10-3 CAISDPKGVHRLNGYTF TGTGCCATCAGTGACCCGAAGGGGGTACACAGGCTTAATGGCTACACCTTC
TRBD1 NA TRBJ1-2 TRBV29-1 CSAWGQTNYGYTF TGCAGCGCCTGGGGACAGACTAACTATGGCTACACCTTC
NA NA TRBJ1-2 TRBV28 CASSPRTVYGYTF TGTGCCAGCAGTCCCAGGACAGTGTATGGCTACACCTTC
TRBD1 NA TRBJ1-5 TRBV28 CASSFRDRRYSNQPQHF TGTGCCAGCAGTTTCCGGGACAGACGATATAGCAATCAGCCCCAGCATTTT
TRBD2 NA TRBJ2-5 TRBV3-1/TRBV3-2 CASSQDIGGFQETQYF TGTGCCAGCAGCCAAGATATCGGGGGGTTCCAAGAGACCCAGTACTTC
TRBD2 NA TRBJ2-1 TRBV4-3 CASSQVSIAWASGNNEQFF TGCGCCAGCAGCCAAGTCAGTATCGCTTGGGCTAGCGGAAACAATGAGCAGTTCTTC
TRBD2 NA TRBJ2-2 TRBV29-1 CSVATSGSYSGELFF TGCAGCGTCGCTACTAGCGGGAGTTACTCCGGGGAGCTGTTTTTT
NA NA TRBJ2-7 TRBV6-5 CASSRGLSHEQYF TGTGCCAGCAGTAGAGGACTCTCCCACGAGCAGTACTTC
TRBD1 once TRBJ1-3 TRBV11-2 CASRPRTGGISGNTIYF TGTGCCAGCAGGCCCCGGACAGGGGGTATTTCTGGAAACACCATATATTTT
NA NA TRBJ1-3 TRBV11-2 CASSLVGGSGNTIYF TGTGCCAGCAGCTTAGTAGGGGGCTCTGGAAACACCATATATTTT
NA NA TRBJ2-5 TRBV11-2 CASSFPAGLQETQYF TGTGCCAGCAGCTTCCCCGCAGGGCTCCAAGAGACCCAGTACTTC
NA few TRBJ1-5 TRBV3-1/TRBV3-2 CASSPRGGPNQPQHF TGTGCCAGCAGCCCCCGGGGGGGCCCCAATCAGCCCCAGCATTTT
NA NA TRBJ2-5 TRBV5-6 CASSPGFLETQYF TGTGCCAGCAGCCCAGGGTTTTTAGAGACCCAGTACTTC
NA NA TRBJ2-7 TRBV27 CASSFSASRPYEQYF TGTGCCAGCAGTTTCTCGGCTAGCCGACCCTACGAGCAGTACTTC
TRBD1 NA TRBJ2-7 TRBV11-2 CASSPYRGVGEQYF TGTGCCAGCAGTCCGTACAGGGGAGTGGGCGAGCAGTACTTC
NA NA TRBJ2-3 TRBV5-4 CASSSPQDGWRNTDTQYF TGTGCCAGCAGCTCCCCACAAGATGGTTGGCGGAACACAGATACGCAGTATTTT
TRBD2 NA TRBJ2-7 TRBV7-2 CASSLHLAGELPYEQYF TGTGCCAGCAGCTTACACTTAGCGGGAGAATTACCCTACGAGCAGTACTTC
NA once TRBJ1-2 TRBV30 CAWRAATPDGYTF TGTGCCTGGAGGGCTGCAACACCCGATGGCTACACCTTC
NA NA TRBJ1-2 TRBV13 CASSPAVTNYGYTF TGTGCCAGCAGCCCTGCGGTGACTAACTATGGCTACACCTTC
TRBD1 NA TRBJ1-6 TRBV5-1 CASSWDRIGNSPLHF TGCGCCAGCAGCTGGGACAGGATAGGGAATTCACCCCTCCACTTT
NA NA TRBJ2-1 TRBV7-2 CASSYLSNPGEQFF TGTGCCAGCAGCTACCTATCAAACCCTGGTGAGCAGTTCTTC
TRBD1 few TRBJ1-6 TRBV25-1 CASSGDRVSPLHF TGTGCCAGCAGTGGCGACAGGGTTTCACCCCTCCACTTT
TRBD1 NA TRBJ1-2 TRBV27 CASSGGQGFVYGYTF TGTGCCAGCAGTGGAGGACAGGGGTTTGTCTATGGCTACACCTTC
TRBD2 NA TRBJ2-5 TRBV3-1/TRBV3-2 CASSQDISGSAETQYF TGTGCCAGCAGCCAAGATATAAGCGGGAGCGCTGAGACCCAGTACTTC
NA NA TRBJ2-3 TRBV3-1/TRBV3-2 CASSLGGDTQYF TGTGCCAGCAGCCTGGGAGGAGATACGCAGTATTTT
NA NA TRBJ2-7 TRBV6-5 CASTEQGTLSYEQYF TGTGCCAGCACGGAACAGGGGACTCTCTCCTACGAGCAGTACTTC
NA NA TRBJ2-1 TRBV5-1 CASSLVRNEQFF TGCGCCAGCAGCTTGGTCCGCAATGAGCAGTTCTTC
NA NA TRBJ2-7 TRBV30 CAWSAGGALEQYF TGTGCCTGGAGTGCTGGGGGGGCGCTTGAGCAGTACTTC
NA once TRBJ2-1 TRBV11-2 CASSTPRADNYNEQFF TGTGCCAGCAGCACCCCGAGGGCGGATAACTACAATGAGCAGTTCTTC
TRBD1 NA TRBJ1-5 TRBV28 CASRPTGGRSQPQHF TGTGCCAGCAGGCCTACAGGGGGAAGAAGTCAGCCCCAGCATTTT
TRBD2 NA TRBJ2-2 TRBV5-1 CASSLAALAGGYTGELFF TGCGCCAGCAGCTTGGCCGCACTAGCGGGAGGGTACACCGGGGAGCTGTTTTTT
TRBD1 NA TRBJ1-4 TRBV28 CASSLSGGAYEKLFF TGTGCCAGCAGTCTCTCAGGGGGCGCTTATGAAAAACTGTTTTTT
NA NA TRBJ2-1 TRBV7-2 CASSFMGSGSYNEQFF TGTGCCAGCAGCTTTATGGGGTCGGGATCCTACAATGAGCAGTTCTTC
NA NA TRBJ1-1 TRBV14 CASSQDRGNLNTEAFF TGTGCCAGCAGCCAAGACAGGGGTAACCTGAACACTGAAGCTTTCTTT
NA NA TRBJ2-3 TRBV7-3 CASSLKSLDFTGSTDTQYF TGTGCCAGCAGCTTAAAGTCTTTAGACTTCACTGGAAGCACAGATACGCAGTATTTT
NA NA TRBJ2-1 TRBV4-3 CASSQDKGWDKLGNEQFF TGCGCCAGCAGCCAAGACAAGGGGTGGGACAAACTGGGGAATGAGCAGTTCTTC
NA NA TRBJ1-1 TRBV12-3/TRBV12-4 CASSFGGSTEAFF TGTGCCAGCAGTTTTGGGGGGAGCACTGAAGCTTTCTTT
NA NA TRBJ1-3 TRBV5-1 CASSLTGIASGNTIYF TGCGCCAGCAGCTTGACAGGTATAGCCTCTGGAAACACCATATATTTT
TRBD1 once TRBJ1-6 TRBV5-4 CASSLGQGASSPLHF TGTGCCAGCAGCCTCGGACAGGGGGCTTCTTCACCCCTCCACTTT
TRBD1 NA TRBJ2-6 TRBV15 CATSRGTGYSGANVLTF TGTGCCACCAGCAGGGGGACAGGGTACTCTGGGGCCAACGTCCTGACTTTC
NA NA TRBJ1-2 TRBV18 CASSQMDSTDGYTF TGTGCCAGCTCACAAATGGACAGTACGGATGGCTACACCTTC
TRBD1 NA TRBJ1-1 TRBV11-2 CASSLSGGLEAFF TGTGCCAGCAGCTTATCAGGGGGGCTAGAAGCTTTCTTT
TRBD1 NA TRBJ1-1 TRBV29-1 CSAIRDSIKDTEAFF TGCAGCGCTATCCGGGACAGCATTAAGGACACTGAAGCTTTCTTT
NA NA TRBJ2-7 TRBV27 CASSLGQSYEQYF TGTGCCAGCAGTTTAGGACAGTCCTACGAGCAGTACTTC
NA NA TRBJ2-1 TRBV6-2/TRBV6-3 CASSTPGARGFF TGTGCCAGCAGTACACCAGGGGCCCGCGGATTCTTC
NA many TRBJ2-6 TRBV4-3 CASSHKGGSGANVLTF TGCGCCAGCAGCCACAAAGGAGGTTCTGGGGCCAACGTCCTGACTTTC
TRBD1 NA TRBJ1-4 TRBV3-1/TRBV3-2 CASSQEGQGRTNEKLFF TGTGCCAGCAGCCAAGAGGGACAGGGTCGAACTAATGAAAAACTGTTTTTT
NA NA TRBJ1-5 TRBV18 CASSPPNTQGYQPQHF TGTGCCAGCTCACCACCGAATACACAGGGATATCAGCCCCAGCATTTT
NA NA TRBJ2-5 TRBV9 CASTPPTGEGETQYF TGTGCCAGCACCCCTCCAACGGGAGAGGGAGAGACCCAGTACTTC
NA NA TRBJ2-7 TRBV7-2 CASAQAYEQYF TGTGCCAGCGCCCAGGCCTACGAGCAGTACTTC
NA NA TRBJ2-1 TRBV7-2 CASRATESYNEQFF TGTGCCAGCAGAGCCACGGAGTCCTACAATGAGCAGTTCTTC